Described below is a single T cell receptor beta chain sequence and its context. Antigen: not known. Only in-frame clones appear in the TCRdb table, and some are missing; sequencing was by immunoSEQ multiplex PCR. This table holds some 2,000 clones, 70% to 80% found once. This sample was included in a study of immune cell composition in non-small cell lung cancer. Study-wide findings and caveats: Dominant in vivo tumour-associated clones were not shown to share tumour-reactive sequences. Tumour-associated clones >0.5% occurred in 33% of adenocarcinomas, less than 80% of squamous.

CDR3 length equals 14 residues. The germline V gene has CDR1 MDHEN and CDR2 SYDVKM. V was shortened by 6 bases and J by 8 bases, with 19 bases between the two germline ends. V usage is TRBV28 and J usage is TRBJ1-1; a weak D match, TRBD1 (5 bases). The source is a human donor with non-small cell lung cancer. Source material: lung tumor tissue. In DNA, the CDR3 is TGTGCCAGCAGCCCCCCGTCGTCCGCAGGGGAAGCTTTCTTT. It yields the protein CASSPPSSAGEAFF.